This section outlines one TCR beta chain sequence together with its context. Together with a sample-barcoded 5' primer, a J-beta primer mix was included in a second PCR lasting about 7 to 11 cycles. TCRdb re-derived calls from the 5' RACE reads in MiXCR, one entry per CDR3 protein. The table includes 1.5 million to 2 million distinct CDR3 sequences, roughly 32% detected once. This sample is part of a study of blood T cells in healthy people across ages. Study-level background: About one barcoded beta molecule per two T cells was captured by template switching.

The CDR3 loop spans 11 amino acids. The V gene lost 5 bases and the J gene lost 3 bases, with 8 bases spanning the gap. Germline assignment: CDR1 DFQATT and CDR2 SNEGSKA (reference sequence). This TCR came from a woman aged 25-40 years in good health. Sequenced sample: blood. The chain joins TRBV20-1 to TRBJ2-7; tentative D call: TRBD2 (6 bases). CDR3 loop: CSAQGLYEQYF. For the CDR3, the DNA is TGCAGTGCTCAGGGACTCTACGAGCAGTACTTC.